This record covers a single T cell receptor beta chain. This sample stems from a study of blood T cell repertoires in COVID-19. Overall study: Nucleic acid was either cDNA or gDNA, and it came from T cells, B-cell-depleted T cells, or PBMCs.

Unmatched junction bases numbered 7, after V lost 0 bases and J lost 2 bases. Looked up from germline, CDR1 is KGHSH and CDR2 is LQKENI. The CDR3 is made up of 17 amino acids. The study counted Cohort 3 donors as recovered given two negative PCRs, clearance, or symptom resolution. Only in-frame clones appear in the TCRdb table, and some are missing; sequencing was by immunoSEQ multiplex PCR. The table records a few hundred thousand clones, approximately 84% of them present only once. This clonotype originated in a man aged 35-49 years who had recovered from COVID-19. The specimen was PBMCs or T cells enriched from blood (not recorded which). The chain uses TRBV18 and TRBJ1-3, with 7 nucleotides matching TRBD1. Here the CDR3 reads CASSPPDYRGTGNTIYF. For the CDR3, the DNA is TGTGCCAGCTCACCACCGGACTACAGGGGCACTGGAAACACCATATATTTT.